This T cell receptor (beta chain) was captured in a study of T cells after yellow fever vaccination. In making TCR cDNA, 5'RACE template switching added a universal primer site and UMIs to it. TCRdb independently ran MiXCR on the 5' RACE reads; one entry per CDR3 protein. The table has roughly 100,000 distinct CDR3 sequences, roughly 10% seen once; the top ten hold roughly 15%. V was cut by 4 bases and J by 2 bases, with 12 bases left in between. CDR3 size: 14 residues. Germline CDR1 and CDR2: SGDLS and YYNGEE. The clonotype was recovered from a man younger than 30 who received the YFV17D yellow fever vaccine. This chain uses TRBV9 with TRBJ2-5; no reliable D call. Source: CD8+ T cells not binding an NS4B(214-222) dextramer, sorted from PBMCs, taken more than 13 days after the first yellow fever vaccination. The CDR3 DNA is TGTGCCAGCAGCCCCCGAGGAGTACAAGAGACCCAGTACTTC. Amino acid sequence: CASSPRGVQETQYF.